The next 26 T cell receptor beta chains were all read from a single sample in a study of TIL therapy for anti-PD-1-resistant metastatic lung cancer. The time point: pre-treatment sample, taken before nivolumab and TIL therapy. Sequencing used immunoSEQ v3. Clones were sequenced by immunoSEQ multiplex PCR, and TCRdb holds only the in-frame ones, with some missing. The sample has over 10,000 clones; 80% are singletons. The sample in question was blood, obtained at baseline. These TCRs come from a person aged 25 to 80 with non-small cell lung cancer.

This clone was counted once. V usage is TRBV7-9 and J usage is TRBJ2-2; D possibly corresponds to TRBD1 (6 bases). The germline CDR1 and CDR2 sequences are SEHNR and FQNEAQ (reference sequence). Trimming took off 5 bases at V and 4 bases at J, with 20 bases between the two ends. This CDR3 comprises 17 residues. The CDR3 bases are TGTGCCAGCAGCCCAGGACAGCTCCGGTTTCGCACCGGGGAGCTGTTTTTT. Encoded protein: CASSPGQLRFRTGELFF.

This clone has only a few counts. The V call is TRBV19, the J call TRBJ2-7; TRBD2 matches at 9 bases. The CDR3 covers 14 residues. The germline gives CDR1 LNHDA, CDR2 SQIVND (reference sequence). With V trimmed by 6 bases and J by 0 bases, 3 bases remained unmatched. CDR3 protein: CASRYSGSSYEQYF. The DNA of the CDR3 is TGTGCCAGTAGGTATAGCGGGAGCTCCTACGAGCAGTACTTC.

The V and J genes are TRBV4-1 and TRBJ2-7, with 7 bases fitting TRBD2. V lost 0 bases to trimming and J lost 4 bases; unmatched junction nucleotides: 9. Germline V gives CDR1 MGHRA, CDR2 YSYEKL. There are 16 residues in the CDR3. The CDR3 reads CASSQDPAAGEYEQYF. The CDR3 region has the DNA TGCGCCAGCAGCCAAGATCCGGCGGCGGGAGAGTACGAGCAGTACTTC.

This clone has a handful of counts. The chain couples TRBV7-9 to TRBJ2-7; D is unclear. Looked up from germline, CDR1 is SEHNR and CDR2 is FQNEAQ (reference sequence). CDR3 length: 13 amino acids. V lost 5 bases and J 0 bases, leaving 8 bases between the germline ends. CDR3 nucleotides: TGTGCCAGCAGCCACATCGACTCCTACGAGCAGTACTTC. Translated: CASSHIDSYEQYF.

This chain connects TRBV10-3 to TRBJ1-2, with D uncertain. There are 13 residues in the CDR3. V lost 2 bases and J 2 bases, leaving 6 bases between the germline ends. The germline CDR1 and CDR2 sequences are ENHRY and SYGVKD. Here the CDR3 reads CAISEAGNYGYTF. CDR3 sequence (DNA): TGTGCCATCAGTGAGGCCGGAAACTATGGCTACACCTTC.

The chain joins TRBV6-1 to TRBJ1-4; TRBD1 matches 7 bases. The CDR3 loop spans 15 amino acids. Trimming cost V 2 bases and J 3 bases; bases outside gene matches: 3. Germline CDR1 MNHNS, CDR2 SASEGT. CDR3 nucleotides: TGTGCCAGCAGTGAATGGGACAGACCTAATGAAAAACTGTTTTTT. Translating gives CASSEWDRPNEKLFF.

The V call is TRBV18, the J call TRBJ2-2; TRBD2 matches 7 bases. V lost 1 base, J lost 1 base, and 0 bases stayed unmatched. Germline V CDR1 and CDR2: KGHSH, LQKENI. The CDR3 spans 15 residues. CDR3 in amino acids: CASSPREGNTGELFF. CDR3 nucleotides: TGTGCCAGCTCACCACGGGAGGGGAACACCGGGGAGCTGTTTTTT.

The V call is TRBV9, the J call TRBJ1-3; no clear D. There are 17 residues in the CDR3. V was trimmed by 1 base and J by 0 bases, leaving 14 bases between them. CDR1 SGDLS and CDR2 YYNGEE come from the germline V gene. The CDR3 nucleotides are TGTGCCAGCAGCGTAAATGGGAGGAATACCTCTGGAAACACCATATATTTT. Translation: CASSVNGRNTSGNTIYF.

Sample share makes this clone large. This rearrangement joins TRBV27 to TRBJ1-2; D might be TRBD1 (5 bases). The V end was cut by 0 bases, the J end by 6 bases, with 17 bases between. Germline V gene data show CDR1 as MNHEY and CDR2 as SMNVEV (reference sequence). This CDR3 is 16 amino acids long. The chain's CDR3 is CASSLSQGGWPDGYTF. For the CDR3, the DNA is TGTGCCAGCAGTTTATCGCAGGGAGGTTGGCCCGATGGCTACACCTTC.

The chain carries TRBV5-1 and TRBJ2-7, with D perhaps matching TRBD2 (6 bases). The V gene's germline CDR1 is SGHRS and CDR2 YFSETQ. The CDR3 covers 13 residues. Trimming shortened V by 1 base and J by 6 bases, and 11 bases separated the two germline ends. CDR3 sequence: CASSLRDSGEQYF. Written as DNA, the CDR3 is TGCGCCAGCAGCTTGAGGGACTCAGGCGAGCAGTACTTC.

This chain joins TRBV20-1 and TRBJ2-1; 8 nucleotides agree with TRBD2. The V segment lost 7 bases and the J segment 13 bases; nucleotides outside the gene matches: 9. In germline, CDR1 is DFQATT, CDR2 SNEGSKA (reference sequence). The CDR3 is made up of 11 amino acids. CDR3 in DNA: TGCAGTGTTCGGACTAGCTCTATCCAGTTCTTC. Translation: CSVRTSSIQFF.

This clone was recorded once. The V call is TRBV19, the J call TRBJ2-1; 14 bases map to TRBD2. The germline gives CDR1 LNHDA, CDR2 SQIVND (reference sequence). The junction had 12 bases not matched to a gene; V was cut back by 8 bases and J by 9 bases. CDR3 length equals 16 residues. CDR3 protein: CASVVAGTSGRLEQFF. CDR3 nucleotides: TGTGCCAGTGTTGTCGCCGGGACTAGCGGGAGACTTGAGCAGTTCTTC.

This clone showed up just a few times. The chain uses TRBV6-1 and TRBJ2-4; possibly TRBD1 or TRBD2 for D (5 bases each). From germline, CDR1 is MNHNS and CDR2 SASEGT. Trimming pared 0 bases from V and 0 bases from J, leaving 9 bases between. This CDR3 is built from 16 residues. CDR3 sequence reads: CASSEAGPLAKNIQYF. DNA of the CDR3: TGTGCCAGCAGTGAAGCGGGACCCCTAGCCAAAAACATTCAGTACTTC.

The chain recombines TRBV2 with TRBJ2-7, with D uncertain. V gave up 6 bases and J gave up 0 bases, with 15 bases separating them. The CDR3 has 15 amino acids. Germline V gives CDR1 SNHLY, CDR2 FYNNEI. CDR3 loop: CASRGLTGSSYEQYF. CDR3 in DNA: TGTGCCAGCAGGGGATTGACTGGTAGCTCCTACGAGCAGTACTTC.

The rearrangement uses TRBV6-6 and TRBJ1-2; perhaps TRBD1 as D (6 bases). Trimming took off 5 bases at V and 8 bases at J, with 15 bases between the two ends. CDR3 length: 13 amino acids. Germline CDR1 and CDR2: MNHNY and SVGAGI (reference sequence). CDR3 in DNA: TGTGCCAGCAGTCAACAGGGCTCTCACGGCTACACCTTC. Translating gives CASSQQGSHGYTF.

The chain carries TRBV4-1 and TRBJ2-7, with a tentative D call TRBD2 (5 bases). CDR1 and CDR2 from the germline V gene are MGHRA and YSYEKL. Trimming left V 4 bases short and J 4 bases short, with 11 bases between. CDR3 size: 13 residues. CDR3 sequence (DNA): TGCGCCAGCAGCCTGCGGACTCAATACGAGCAGTACTTC. The encoded protein is CASSLRTQYEQYF.

V is TRBV9 and J is TRBJ2-2; TRBD1 or TRBD2 may be the D gene (6 bases each). Looked up from germline, CDR1 is SGDLS and CDR2 is YYNGEE. The CDR3 is 14 amino acids. V shed 4 bases and J shed 11 bases, with 18 bases lying between them. The CDR3 DNA is TGTGCCAGCAGCAACGGACAGCCCGGGGGAGAGCTGTTTTTT. It encodes CASSNGQPGGELFF.

Only one count was recorded for this clone. The rearrangement links TRBV18 to TRBJ2-7; TRBD1 aligns across 7 bases. This CDR3 spans 13 amino acids. J was trimmed by 7 bases and V by 1 base; bases with no gene match: 4. Germline V gives CDR1 KGHSH, CDR2 LQKENI. CDR3 amino acids: CASSPRDSLEQYF. CDR3 nucleotide sequence: TGTGCCAGCTCACCACGGGACAGCCTGGAGCAGTACTTC.

This clone was found once. J is TRBJ2-7 and V is TRBV5-1; possibly TRBD2 for D (6 bases). CDR1 is SGHRS, CDR2 YFSETQ, per germline. The CDR3 loop spans 14 amino acids. Trimming stripped 7 bases from V and 3 bases from J, with 17 bases between. The CDR3 reads CASRQAPGDYEQYF. The DNA of the CDR3 is TGCGCCAGCCGACAAGCGCCGGGAGACTACGAGCAGTACTTC.

The rearrangement joins TRBV5-1 to TRBJ2-2, with TRBD1 matching 7 bases. CDR1 is SGHRS, CDR2 YFSETQ, per germline. V trimming: 0 bases; J trimming: 7 bases; junction bases outside the gene matches: 3. This CDR3 is 14 amino acids long. The CDR3, as DNA: TGCGCCAGCAGCTTGGGACAGGGTAACGGGGAGCTGTTTTTT. Protein product: CASSLGQGNGELFF.

The V and J genes are TRBV5-1 and TRBJ2-7; 10 bases are a match to TRBD2. J was trimmed by 4 bases and V by 7 bases; bases with no gene match: 8. The CDR3 sequence is 14 residues long. CDR1 SGHRS and CDR2 YFSETQ come from the germline V gene. CDR3: CASGEREGRYEQYF. DNA for the CDR3: TGCGCCAGCGGAGAGCGGGAGGGCCGGTACGAGCAGTACTTC.

The chain employs TRBV5-4 and TRBJ2-5, with 7 bases fitting TRBD2. V shed 3 bases, J shed 2 bases, and the junction held 4 bases outside the gene matches. The CDR3 length is 14 residues. CDR1 and CDR2 (germline): SGHNT, YYREEE (reference sequence). The CDR3 here is CASSSGTTQETQYF. For the CDR3, the DNA is TGTGCCAGCAGCTCGGGGACTACACAAGAGACCCAGTACTTC.

The CDR3 reads CASSGTGETEQFF. The CDR3 DNA follows: TGTGCCAGCAGTGGGACAGGGGAGACTGAGCAGTTCTTC. The chain recombines TRBV7-9 with TRBJ2-1; 10 nucleotides match TRBD1. Germline values: CDR1 SEHNR, CDR2 FQNEAQ (reference sequence). The CDR3 extends over 13 amino acids. The J segment lost 9 bases and the V segment lost 6 bases, leaving 5 bases of the junction unmatched.

V and J are TRBV14 and TRBJ1-5, with D hard to call. CDR1 and CDR2 (germline): SGHDN, FVKESK. This CDR3 has 12 residues. V lost 6 bases and J lost 4, with 7 bases in between. The DNA for the CDR3 is TGTGCCAGCAGTCCACAGAATCAGCCCCAGCATTTT. It codes for CASSPQNQPQHF.

The chain has TRBV7-6 and TRBJ2-7; 7 positions agree with TRBD2. The CDR3 is 15 amino acids. V gave up 5 bases and J gave up 3 bases; unmatched junction bases: 10. The germline gives CDR1 SGHVS, CDR2 FNYEAQ. CDR3 sequence: CASSPSGGGDYEQYF. CDR3 nucleotides: TGTGCCAGCAGCCCGTCGGGAGGCGGCGACTACGAGCAGTACTTC.

The V and J genes are TRBV25-1 and TRBJ2-3, with TRBD2 matching over 9 bases. Germline CDR1 is MGHDK and CDR2 is SYGVNS. V lost 5 bases, J lost 1 base, and 4 bases stayed unmatched. CDR3 size: 15 residues. The CDR3 DNA is TGTGCCAGCAGTAACAGACTAGCGGGCACAGATACGCAGTATTTT. Translating it yields CASSNRLAGTDTQYF. Filled out from reference TRBV25-1 and TRBJ2-3, the complete variable domain reads EADIYQTPRYLVIGTGKKITLECSQTMGHDKMYWYQQDPGMELHLIHYSYGVNSTEKGDLSSESTVSRIRTEHFPLTLESARPSHTSQYLCASSNRLAGTDTQYFGPGTRLTVL.